These 8 T cell receptor beta chains share one sample of origin, sequenced in a study of regulatory T cells in long-lasting Graves disease. Construction of the TCR beta libraries employed iRepertoire HTBI primers in conjunction with Arm-PCR of CDR3 regions. TCRdb reanalysed the multiplex PCR reads using MiXCR and keeps one entry per CDR3 protein. The sample has 510,000 or so distinct CDR3 sequences, around 12% seen once. Described time point: newly diagnosed GD, antithyroid drugs for less than 3 months. Preparation of the TCR library used RNA extracted from PBMCs. The same data also contributed to another study, on T cells in Graves' hyperthyroidism and ophthalmopathy.

The sample in question was peripheral blood mononuclear cells (PBMCs), obtained at new diagnosis, from a patient treated with antithyroid drugs. Receptor source: a woman aged 25 to 39 with Graves disease.

This clonotype was detected ten times or more. The chain employs TRBV25-1 and TRBJ1-6; the D gene is possibly TRBD1 (5 bases). The CDR3 runs to 17 residues. Trimming cost V 4 bases and J 5 bases, with 18 bases left between them. The germline CDR1 and CDR2 sequences are MGHDK and SYGVNS. CDR3 sequence: CASSGDRKGFDNSPLHF. CDR3 bases: TGTGCCAGCAGTGGGGACCGGAAGGGTTTTGATAATTCACCCCTCCACTTT.

This clonotype showed up just a few times. The rearrangement uses TRBV7-6 and TRBJ1-1; D not certain. The CDR3 covers 17 residues. Trimming removed 2 bases from V and 0 bases from J, with 16 bases in between. CDR1 is SGHVS and CDR2 is FNYEAQ in the germline V gene. In DNA form, the CDR3 reads TGTGCCAGCAGCTTACTCCGGCCTGAGGGCATGAACACTGAAGCTTTCTTT. Encoded protein: CASSLLRPEGMNTEAFF.

The table lists this clonotype with many counts. The V gene is TRBV2, the J gene TRBJ2-7; 10 nucleotides line up with TRBD1. There are 14 residues in the CDR3. In germline, CDR1 is SNHLY, CDR2 FYNNEI. The ends lost 3 bases at V and 4 bases at J; junction bases unmatched: 3. CDR3 DNA sequence: TGTGCCAGCAGTGAGGACAGGGGGATATACGAGCAGTACTTC. Translating it yields CASSEDRGIYEQYF.

This clonotype was counted a few times. This rearrangement joins TRBV7-9 to TRBJ2-2; tentatively, D is TRBD2 (6 bases). CDR1 SEHNR and CDR2 FQNEAQ come from the germline V gene (reference sequence). This CDR3 contains 14 residues. V dropped 5 bases and J dropped 6 bases, with 13 bases sitting between them. Here the CDR3 reads CASSMGLEAGELFF. The CDR3 DNA reads TGTGCCAGCAGCATGGGACTCGAAGCCGGGGAGCTGTTTTTT.

Many counts were recorded for this clonotype. J is TRBJ2-7 and V is TRBV10-3, with unresolved D. There are 14 residues in the CDR3. V gave up 10 bases and J gave up 0 bases, with 16 bases separating them. The germline V gene encodes CDR1 ENHRY and CDR2 SYGVKD. The CDR3 here is CATSLTVPSYEQYF. CDR3 coding DNA: TGTGCCACCTCTCTTACAGTTCCCTCCTACGAGCAGTACTTC.

This clonotype was detected ten times or more. The CDR3 region has the DNA TGTGCCAGCAGCCCCGGGGTGGGGGCTAACTATGGCTACACCTTC. Protein product: CASSPGVGANYGYTF. The chain joins TRBV11-2 to TRBJ1-2; a possible D gene is TRBD1 (5 bases). Deletions cut 5 bases from V and 0 bases from J, with 13 bases between. The CDR3 has 15 amino acids. Germline V lookup: CDR1 SGHAT, CDR2 FQNNGV.

This clonotype has a count of ten or more. The rearrangement links TRBV7-2 to TRBJ2-2, with 7 bases lining up with TRBD2. The V gene end was trimmed by 5 bases and the J gene end by 4 bases; junction bases not matched to a gene: 4. CDR3 size: 14 residues. The germline gives CDR1 SGHTA, CDR2 FQGNSA. The CDR3 loop is CASSRTRGTGELFF. CDR3 coding DNA: TGTGCCAGCAGCCGGACTAGGGGCACCGGGGAGCTGTTTTTT.

As for this clonotype: It may be a read error: a sequence one base away is much more abundant. The V call is TRBV11-1, the J call TRBJ2-1; 14 bases are a match to TRBD2. CDR1 SGHAT and CDR2 FQDESV come from the germline V gene (reference sequence). This CDR3 has 17 residues. CDR3 sequence (DNA): TGTGCCGGCAGCTCTGGGACTAGCGGGAGCTCCTACAATGAGCAGTTCTTC. Residues: CAGSSGTSGSSYNEQFF.